The rows below give T cell receptor beta chains drawn from one sample of a study of cytomegalovirus exposure and HLA in healthy donors. Profiled with immunoSEQ multiplex PCR; TCRdb holds only in-frame clones, not every one. The sample lists about 130,000 clones, roughly 80% seen once, with about 20% in the top ten. Material: PBMCs. All receptors derive from a man in his late teens or twenties in good health and CMV-seropositive. The CDR3 runs from the conserved cysteine through the conserved F or W. Fields, in order: V gene, CDR3 length, J gene, D gene, clone size, CDR3 DNA, CDR3 protein. A D gene is named only where the DNA matches it firmly. Rows give clone size only sometimes, using once, few, many, or a class for an expanded clone.

>TRBV7-8|15|TRBJ2-2|NA|NA
TGTGCCAGCAGCTTAGATGGAGGACAGACCGGGGAGCTGTTTTTT
CASSLDGGQTGELFF
>TRBV5-1|16|TRBJ2-7|TRBD2|NA
TGCGCCAGCAGCTCGATGGGTAGCGGGGGGGGTAACGAGCAGTACTTC
CASSSMGSGGGNEQYF
>TRBV5-1|15|TRBJ1-3|NA|NA
TGCGCCAGCAGCTTGGAGAGGATTTCAGGAAACACCATATATTTT
CASSLERISGNTIYF
>TRBV11-2|17|TRBJ1-1|NA|NA
TGTGCCAGCAGCTTAGGGGTTACAGGCGAGAGAGACACTGAAGCTTTCTTT
CASSLGVTGERDTEAFF
>TRBV5-1|14|TRBJ1-6|TRBD1|NA
TGCGCCAGCAGCCTGGGAGGGGGCCAGTCACCCCTCCACTTT
CASSLGGGQSPLHF
>TRBV9|16|TRBJ1-3|NA|NA
TGTGCCAGCAGCGTAGTACCGGGTAGCTCTGGAAACACCATATATTTT
CASSVVPGSSGNTIYF
>TRBV5-4|16|TRBJ2-7|TRBD1|NA
TGTGCCAGCAGCCTACCCCCAGGGGGTGGGACAAACGAGCAGTACTTC
CASSLPPGGGTNEQYF
>TRBV29-1|13|TRBJ1-1|TRBD1|NA
TGCAGCGTTGAGCCAGGGGGAAGCACTGAAGCTTTCTTT
CSVEPGGSTEAFF
>TRBV5-1|16|TRBJ2-2|TRBD2|NA
TGCGCCAGCAGCCCTACTAGCGGGGGAATCAGCGGGGAGCTGTTTTTT
CASSPTSGGISGELFF
>TRBV5-1|13|TRBJ1-1|NA|NA
TGCGCCAGCAGCTTGGGAGGTAACACTGAAGCTTTCTTT
CASSLGGNTEAFF
>TRBV11-2|16|TRBJ2-5|NA|NA
TGTGCCAGCAGCCTGCCGGGCGGGGGCCTCCAAGAGACCCAGTACTTC
CASSLPGGGLQETQYF
>TRBV19|13|TRBJ1-3|NA|NA
TGTGCCAGTAAAGCCGGCGGTGGAAACACCATATATTTT
CASKAGGGNTIYF
>TRBV6-1|13|TRBJ1-5|NA|NA
TGTGCCACCCAAAGGGACACGAATCAGCCCCAGCATTTT
CATQRDTNQPQHF
>TRBV6-5|16|TRBJ1-2|TRBD1|NA
TGTGCCAGCAGTTACGGGACAGGAGGGCAGAACTATGGCTACACCTTC
CASSYGTGGQNYGYTF
>TRBV2|17|TRBJ2-1|TRBD2|NA
TGTGCCAGCAGTGAGATGCTAGCGGGGTGGTTGTGGAATGAGCAGTTCTTC
CASSEMLAGWLWNEQFF
>TRBV9|14|TRBJ1-4|NA|NA
TGTGCCAGCAGCTCTCACAGGGAAAATGAAAAACTGTTTTTT
CASSSHRENEKLFF
>TRBV11-2|12|TRBJ2-7|NA|NA
TGTGCCAGCACCGACCCGGGGATCGAGCAGTACTTC
CASTDPGIEQYF
>TRBV6-6|13|TRBJ1-5|NA|few
TGTGCCAGCACTATCAGGGACAATCAGCCCCAGCATTTT
CASTIRDNQPQHF
>TRBV4-1|12|TRBJ1-1|NA|NA
TGCGCCAGCGAGGGTGGGAACACTGAAGCTTTCTTT
CASEGGNTEAFF
>TRBV29-1|13|TRBJ1-1|NA|once
TGCAGCGTTGGAGCGTTAATGAACACTGAAGCTTTCTTT
CSVGALMNTEAFF
>TRBV5-1|15|TRBJ2-3|TRBD2|NA
TGCGCCAGCAGCTTGACACTAGCGGGGGGAGATACGCAGTATTTT
CASSLTLAGGDTQYF
>TRBV29-1|15|TRBJ2-7|NA|NA
TGCAGCGTTGAAGATTCGACAGGATTTGACTACGAGCAGTACTTC
CSVEDSTGFDYEQYF
>TRBV28|14|TRBJ1-5|TRBD1|NA
TGTGCCAGCAACATGGGGACAGAACATCAGCCCCAGCATTTT
CASNMGTEHQPQHF
>TRBV25-1|13|TRBJ2-1|NA|many
TGTGCCGCCTCCAGGGGGGACTACAATGAGCAGTTCTTC
CAASRGDYNEQFF
>TRBV6-1|12|TRBJ1-1|NA|NA
TGTGCCAGCGAGAGAATGAACACTGAAGCTTTCTTT
CASERMNTEAFF
>TRBV5-1|12|TRBJ1-2|NA|once
TGCGCCAGCAGCTTGGATAGGGAGGGCTACACCTTC
CASSLDREGYTF
>TRBV19|14|TRBJ2-7|TRBD1|NA
TGTGCCAGTAGTGCAGACAGGGGGACCTACGAGCAGTACTTC
CASSADRGTYEQYF
>TRBV13|14|TRBJ2-5|NA|NA
TGTGCCAGCAGCTTACCGGGGGAGATGGAGACCCAGTACTTC
CASSLPGEMETQYF
>TRBV4-1|14|TRBJ2-3|TRBD1|NA
TGCGCCAGCAGCCAGGCTAGACAGGGGTGGGAGCAGTATTTT
CASSQARQGWEQYF
>TRBV10-3|14|TRBJ2-3|TRBD2|NA
TGTGCCATCTCGGCGGGGGGCATCACAGATACGCAGTATTTT
CAISAGGITDTQYF
>TRBV5-1|16|TRBJ2-5|TRBD2|NA
TGCGCCAGCAGCCCGGGGACTGGCGGGGGGCAAGAGACCCAGTACTTC
CASSPGTGGGQETQYF
>TRBV30|14|TRBJ1-2|NA|NA
TGTGCCTGGAGAAAGGTTGGAGGTTCCCCTGGCTACACCTTC
CAWRKVGGSPGYTF